The clone carrying this T cell receptor beta chain was observed a handful of times. The antigen is not known. The CDR3 extends over 13 amino acids. Per germline, CDR1 SGHTS and CDR2 YDEGEE. V was pared by 4 bases and J by 5 bases, with 12 bases between. The data originate from a study of CD8 T cells in ankylosing spondylitis. Study results and caveats: According to the report, clones linked to the disease were significantly enriched in matched synovial fluid samples taken from ankylosing spondylitis patients. Ankylosing spondylitis blood seemed to carry a telltale TCR beta motif made of seven or eight highly homologous variants.

TCRdb itself ran the 5' RACE reads through MiXCR, one entry per CDR3 protein. The table lists about 440,000 distinct CDR3 sequences, 17% of them singletons, with around 0.92% in the top ten. The chain carries TRBV5-8 and TRBJ2-5; the D is unclear. This TCR derives from a male donor with ankylosing spondylitis. The specimen was blood, either unsorted or a sorted T cell fraction (not recorded which). The DNA for the CDR3 is TGTGCCAGCAGCCGCCCCCCGGAGGAGACCCAGTACTTC. Residues: CASSRPPEETQYF.